The 10 T cell receptor beta chains in this list originate from one sample, sequenced in a study of regulatory T cells in long-lasting Graves disease. Building of the TCR beta libraries involved iRepertoire HTBI primers and Arm-PCR of CDR3 regions. TCRdb reprocessed the multiplex PCR reads with MiXCR, giving one entry per CDR3 protein. This sample has 580,000 or so distinct CDR3 sequences; about 16% occur once, and the top ten carry about 11%. This sample's time point: newly diagnosed GD, antithyroid drugs for less than 3 months. RNA isolated from PBMCs was used to make the TCR library. Another study also made use of these data, one on T cells in Graves' hyperthyroidism and ophthalmopathy.

The specimen comprised peripheral blood mononuclear cells (PBMCs), sampled at new diagnosis, from a patient treated with antithyroid drugs. These receptors all come from a man in his late teens or twenties with Graves disease.

J is TRBJ1-1 and V is TRBV7-9; D is uncertain. The germline V gene encodes CDR1 SEHNR and CDR2 FQNEAQ (reference sequence). The CDR3 has 15 amino acids. Between the trimmed V and J ends, which lost 4 bases and 7 bases, there was a span of 19 bases. DNA for the CDR3: TGTGCCAGCAGCTCCCGGGGAGCACCACGAGGTGAAGCTTTCTTT. It specifies CASSSRGAPRGEAFF. The full variable domain, in which reference TRBV7-9 and TRBJ1-1 provide the parts outside the CDR3, is DTGVSQNPRHKITKRGQNVTFRCDPISEHNRLYWYRQTLGQGPEFLTYFQNEAQLEKSRLLSDRFSAERPKGSFSTLEIQRTEQGDSAMYLCASSSRGAPRGEAFFGQGTRLTVV.

At least ten counts were recorded for this clonotype. The chain is built from TRBV20-1 and TRBJ2-5; no firm D call. Trimming left V 0 bases short and J 5 bases short, with 16 bases between. There are 15 residues in the CDR3. CDR1 and CDR2 from the germline V gene are DFQATT and SNEGSKA (reference sequence). The CDR3 coding sequence is TGCAGTGCTAGAGATAGGCGGTCCTCTGCGGAGACCCAGTACTTC. Protein: CSARDRRSSAETQYF.

This clonotype was detected many times. V and J are TRBV7-2 and TRBJ2-1, with 14 bases that match TRBD2. Germline assignment: CDR1 SGHTA and CDR2 FQGNSA. V lost 5 bases, J lost 7 bases, and 7 bases stayed unmatched. This CDR3 spans 16 amino acids. In DNA, the CDR3 is TGTGCCAGCAGCATAGGACTAGCGGGAGGAGGTAATGAGCAGTTCTTC. Translation gives CASSIGLAGGGNEQFF. Supplemented by reference TRBV7-2 and TRBJ2-1, the full variable domain reads GAGVSQSPSNKVTEKGKDVELRCDPISGHTALYWYRQSLGQGLEFLIYFQGNSAPDKSGLPSDRFSAERTGGSVSTLTIQRTQQEDSAVYLCASSIGLAGGGNEQFFGPGTRLTVL.

V is TRBV30 and J is TRBJ2-2; TRBD2 agrees at 9 bases. Germline V gives CDR1 GTSNPN, CDR2 SVGIG (reference sequence). The CDR3 has 14 amino acids. J lost 7 bases, V lost 7 bases, and 10 bases had no gene match. Here the CDR3 reads CALHSGSFGGELFF. CDR3 DNA sequence: TGTGCCTTGCATAGCGGGAGCTTCGGCGGGGAGCTGTTTTTT.

The J gene is TRBJ1-2, the V gene TRBV10-3; TRBD1 matches 10 bases. This CDR3 spans 16 amino acids. The V segment lost 2 bases and the J segment 4 bases; nucleotides outside the gene matches: 7. Germline CDR1 reads ENHRY; CDR2 reads SYGVKD. CDR3 protein: CAISEPDRGLAYGYTF. CDR3 coding DNA: TGTGCCATCAGTGAGCCCGACAGGGGGCTTGCCTATGGCTACACCTTC.

V usage is TRBV28 and J usage is TRBJ2-6; possibly TRBD2 for D (7 bases). In germline, CDR1 is MDHEN, CDR2 SYDVKM. The CDR3 runs 18 residues. Trimming pared 3 bases from V and 0 bases from J, leaving 15 bases between. CDR3 DNA sequence: TGTGCCAGCAGTTTGGAACAGGGAGGGTTCTCTGGGGCCAACGTCCTGACTTTC. This encodes CASSLEQGGFSGANVLTF.

This clonotype came up many times. This chain joins TRBV5-1 and TRBJ2-1; D gene uncertain. V was pared by 2 bases and J by 7 bases, with 10 bases between. From germline, CDR1 is SGHRS and CDR2 YFSETQ. The CDR3 loop spans 13 amino acids. The CDR3 reads CASSLNVVNEQFF. Written as DNA, the CDR3 is TGCGCCAGCAGCTTAAACGTGGTGAATGAGCAGTTCTTC.

This clonotype was counted at least ten times. The chain joins TRBV2 to TRBJ1-4; the D is unclear. Germline CDR1 is SNHLY and CDR2 is FYNNEI. There are 15 residues in the CDR3. The ends were cut back, 6 bases at V and 8 bases at J, with 19 bases in the middle. The CDR3 DNA follows: TGTGCCAGCAGGGTAACAGCGAGCCAAGAAGAAAAACTGTTTTTT. Translating it yields CASRVTASQEEKLFF.

This clonotype was seen a few times. This chain joins TRBV4-1 and TRBJ2-7; D is ambiguous. Trimming took 3 bases from V and 0 from J, leaving 6 bases between them. Germline V gene data show CDR1 as MGHRA and CDR2 as YSYEKL. The CDR3 has 13 amino acids. CDR3 residues: CASSQRLSYEQYF. The CDR3 nucleotides are TGCGCCAGCAGCCAGCGTCTCTCCTACGAGCAGTACTTC.

This clonotype was recorded a few times. The rearrangement links TRBV15 to TRBJ2-5, with D tentatively TRBD1 (6 bases). This CDR3 spans 20 amino acids. Germline lookup yields CDR1 LNHNV and CDR2 YYDKDF (reference sequence). V was shortened by 4 bases and J by 0 bases, with 27 bases between the two germline ends. The CDR3 loop is CATSIRTGRGGGGYQETQYF. Written as DNA, the CDR3 is TGTGCCACCAGCATCCGAACAGGGAGAGGGGGTGGGGGATACCAAGAGACCCAGTACTTC.